This T cell receptor beta chain was found in a study of T cell responses to AZD1222 COVID-19 vaccine. The table came from immunoSEQ multiplex PCR; TCRdb's copy has only in-frame clones and leaves some out. The table shows 120,000 to 150,000 clones, with about 81% occurring only once. General study findings and limits: White British people made up most donors, females outnumbered males, and clonal diversity was possibly underestimated. Reports say nearly half of spike-specific TCRs go after unmutated variant regions.

Notes on this clone: As yet, its antigen is unknown.

The CDR3 is 14 residues long. CDR1 and CDR2 (germline): MNHEY, SVGAGI. Trimming took off 5 bases at V and 4 bases at J, with 14 bases between the two ends. V is TRBV6-5 and J is TRBJ1-1, with D possibly TRBD1 on 5 matching bases. This clonotype originated in an adult in good health. The sequencing used peripheral blood, collected on day 0 of MenACWY control vaccination. The CDR3 coding sequence is TGTGCCAGCAGTCCCGGGCCCCAGGGCACTGAAGCTTTCTTT. This codes for CASSPGPQGTEAFF.